Included here is one T cell receptor beta chain sequence, with context. This sample was taken from a study of control samples from healthy donors and cancer patients. Data came from immunoSEQ multiplex PCR; TCRdb stores just in-frame clones and leaves some out. The table shows 150,000 or so clones, with around 92% occurring only once. Germline CDR1 reads MNHEY; CDR2 reads SVGAGI. The junction had 9 bases not matched to a gene; V was cut back by 10 bases and J by 8 bases. This CDR3 spans 14 amino acids. The sequenced material came from blood. The chain uses TRBV6-5 and TRBJ1-6, with 9 nucleotides matching TRBD1. This clonotype was sampled from a woman aged 45-59 years in good health. CDR3 region: CATGTGTGYSPLHF. In nucleotides, the CDR3 is TGTGCCACAGGAACCGGGACAGGGTATTCACCCCTCCACTTT.